These T cell receptor beta chains were read from a single sample in a study of OX40 agonist ivuxolimab in advanced cancers. Sequencing used immunoSEQ multiplex PCR; TCRdb keeps in-frame clones, though not all of them. The profile shows roughly 56,000 clones, 84% of them singletons. The sample consisted of CD4+ or CD8+ T cells sorted from blood, taken in a trial of the OX40 agonist ivuxolimab. Source of these receptors: an adult with an advanced solid tumor such as melanoma, head and neck, liver or kidney cancer. CDR3s include the opening cysteine and the closing phenylalanine or tryptophan. D genes are given only for firm matches. Where a row states a size, it is once, few, many or the class of an expanded clone; other rows omit it.

clone size: -; J gene: TRBJ1-5; D gene: -; V gene: TRBV6-5; CDR3 DNA: TGTGCCAGCAGTTACGCCGGGGGAGGGAATCAGCCCCAGCATTTT; CDR3 protein: CASSYAGGGNQPQHF
clone size: -; J gene: TRBJ1-4; D gene: -; V gene: TRBV5-6; CDR3 DNA: TGTGCCAGCAGCTCTCGGACAATTAATGAAAAACTGTTTTTT; CDR3 protein: CASSSRTINEKLFF
clone size: medium-sized; J gene: TRBJ2-2; D gene: TRBD2; V gene: TRBV9; CDR3 DNA: TGTGCCAGCAGCGCACCAGGACTAGCCAACACCGGGGAGCTGTTTTTT; CDR3 protein: CASSAPGLANTGELFF
clone size: -; J gene: TRBJ1-1; D gene: -; V gene: TRBV6-5; CDR3 DNA: TGTGCCAGCAGTTACTCGGGGACACCTAACACTGAAGCTTTCTTT; CDR3 protein: CASSYSGTPNTEAFF
clone size: -; J gene: TRBJ2-2; D gene: TRBD2; V gene: TRBV5-1; CDR3 DNA: TGCGCCAGCCACCAGAGACTAGCGGGAATCACCGGGGAGCTGTTTTTT; CDR3 protein: CASHQRLAGITGELFF
clone size: -; J gene: TRBJ2-3; D gene: TRBD2; V gene: TRBV28; CDR3 DNA: TGTGCCAGCAGCGCCTCACTAGCGGGGGCCTCAGATACGCAGTATTTT; CDR3 protein: CASSASLAGASDTQYF
clone size: -; J gene: TRBJ1-5; D gene: TRBD1; V gene: TRBV6-1; CDR3 DNA: TGTGCCAGCCGAACAGGGGGTAGCAATCAGCCCCAGCATTTT; CDR3 protein: CASRTGGSNQPQHF
clone size: -; J gene: TRBJ2-5; D gene: TRBD2; V gene: TRBV5-1; CDR3 DNA: TGCGCCAGCAGCTCCGGGACTAGCGGGAGGGCGCCACAAGAGACCCAGTACTTC; CDR3 protein: CASSSGTSGRAPQETQYF
clone size: -; J gene: TRBJ2-7; D gene: TRBD1; V gene: TRBV25-1; CDR3 DNA: TGTGCCAGCAGTTTCGGGACAGACTACGAGCAGTACTTC; CDR3 protein: CASSFGTDYEQYF
clone size: -; J gene: TRBJ2-3; D gene: -; V gene: TRBV4-2; CDR3 DNA: TGTGCCAGCAGCCAAGAACTAGATACGCAGTATTTT; CDR3 protein: CASSQELDTQYF
clone size: -; J gene: TRBJ2-7; D gene: -; V gene: TRBV10-2; CDR3 DNA: TGCGCCAGCAGTGAGGGTGGTCCCCGAATAGTCTACGAGCAGTACTTC; CDR3 protein: CASSEGGPRIVYEQYF
clone size: -; J gene: TRBJ2-5; D gene: -; V gene: TRBV5-6; CDR3 DNA: TGTGCCAGCAGCTTGGGGACGTTCCAGGACTTC; CDR3 protein: CASSLGTFQDF
clone size: -; J gene: TRBJ2-3; D gene: TRBD1; V gene: TRBV19; CDR3 DNA: TGTGCCAGTAGTATCGACAGGGGATACACAGATACGCAGTATTTT; CDR3 protein: CASSIDRGYTDTQYF
clone size: -; J gene: TRBJ1-4; D gene: TRBD1; V gene: TRBV18; CDR3 DNA: TGTGCCAGCTCACTGGACAGGGGGGCTGAAAAACTGTTTTTT; CDR3 protein: CASSLDRGAEKLFF
clone size: -; J gene: TRBJ1-2; D gene: -; V gene: TRBV2; CDR3 DNA: TGTGCCAGCAGTGAAGCGGTTCTGGCGGGGAATGGCTACACCTTC; CDR3 protein: CASSEAVLAGNGYTF
clone size: -; J gene: TRBJ2-1; D gene: TRBD1; V gene: TRBV29-1; CDR3 DNA: TGCAGCGTTGAAGTGCAGGGGGTCAATGAGCAGTTCTTC; CDR3 protein: CSVEVQGVNEQFF
clone size: -; J gene: TRBJ2-5; D gene: -; V gene: TRBV27; CDR3 DNA: TGTGCCAGCATCCTCGCTCGGCTGGGAATAGAGACCCAGTACTTC; CDR3 protein: CASILARLGIETQYF
clone size: -; J gene: TRBJ2-5; D gene: TRBD1; V gene: TRBV5-4; CDR3 DNA: TGTGCCAGCAGACGGGACAGCCAAGAGACCCAGTACTTC; CDR3 protein: CASRRDSQETQYF
clone size: -; J gene: TRBJ1-6; D gene: TRBD1; V gene: TRBV6-5; CDR3 DNA: TGTGCCAGCAGTTCGACAGGGGACAATTCACCCCTCCACTTT; CDR3 protein: CASSSTGDNSPLHF
clone size: few; J gene: TRBJ2-7; D gene: -; V gene: TRBV6-1; CDR3 DNA: TGTGCCAGCAGCCAAGGGACCTACTACGAGCAGTACTTC; CDR3 protein: CASSQGTYYEQYF
clone size: -; J gene: TRBJ1-5; D gene: TRBD1; V gene: TRBV19; CDR3 DNA: TGTGCCAGTACCCCCCAGACAGGGACTCAGCCCCAGCATTTT; CDR3 protein: CASTPQTGTQPQHF
clone size: -; J gene: TRBJ2-7; D gene: TRBD2; V gene: TRBV5-1; CDR3 DNA: TGCGCCAGCAGCCCACAAATACTAGCGGGAGGTTCTTCCCCCTACGAGCAGTACTTC; CDR3 protein: CASSPQILAGGSSPYEQYF
clone size: -; J gene: TRBJ1-2; D gene: -; V gene: TRBV10-3; CDR3 DNA: TGTGCCATCAGTGAGTCATGGCAACCGCCTGACTATGGCTACACCTTC; CDR3 protein: CAISESWQPPDYGYTF
clone size: -; J gene: TRBJ2-2; D gene: -; V gene: TRBV15; CDR3 DNA: TGTGCCACCAGCAGAGAAAAGACGGGAGTCGACGGCACCGGGGAGCTGTTTTTT; CDR3 protein: CATSREKTGVDGTGELFF
clone size: once; J gene: TRBJ2-3; D gene: TRBD2; V gene: TRBV11-2; CDR3 DNA: TGTGCCAGCAGCCCTCATACTAGCGGGAGTACGCAGTATTTT; CDR3 protein: CASSPHTSGSTQYF
clone size: -; J gene: TRBJ1-4; D gene: -; V gene: TRBV7-6; CDR3 DNA: TGTGCCAGCAGCCCTCTCGGAGAAGCAGATGAAAAACTGTTTTTT; CDR3 protein: CASSPLGEADEKLFF
clone size: -; J gene: TRBJ1-1; D gene: -; V gene: TRBV2; CDR3 DNA: TGTGCCAGCGTGGAGCTCTCCACTGAAGCTTTCTTT; CDR3 protein: CASVELSTEAFF
clone size: -; J gene: TRBJ1-5; D gene: TRBD1; V gene: TRBV6-6; CDR3 DNA: TGTGCCAGCACCCTAACCTCGACAGGGAGATATCAGCCCCAGCATTTT; CDR3 protein: CASTLTSTGRYQPQHF
clone size: -; J gene: TRBJ1-1; D gene: -; V gene: TRBV29-1; CDR3 DNA: TGCAGCGTCGGAAGACAGAGACTTATGAACACTGAAGCTTTCTTT; CDR3 protein: CSVGRQRLMNTEAFF
clone size: -; J gene: TRBJ2-1; D gene: -; V gene: TRBV5-1; CDR3 DNA: TGCGCCAGCAGCTTGGTGGCCGGAGGTATCAATGAGCAGTTCTTC; CDR3 protein: CASSLVAGGINEQFF
clone size: few; J gene: TRBJ2-2; D gene: -; V gene: TRBV10-1; CDR3 DNA: TGCGCCAGCAGTGCGGATTGGGCCGGGGAGCTGTTTTTT; CDR3 protein: CASSADWAGELFF
clone size: -; J gene: TRBJ2-7; D gene: TRBD1; V gene: TRBV5-1; CDR3 DNA: TGCGCCAGCAGCTTGGCCGGGGACAGCCTCTACGAGCAGTACTTC; CDR3 protein: CASSLAGDSLYEQYF
clone size: -; J gene: TRBJ2-2; D gene: -; V gene: TRBV6-1; CDR3 DNA: TGTGCCAGCAGTGGAGTCCGCACCGGGGAGCTGTTTTTT; CDR3 protein: CASSGVRTGELFF
clone size: few; J gene: TRBJ2-4; D gene: -; V gene: TRBV23-1; CDR3 DNA: TGCGCCAGCAGTCAATCGGAGCAAGCCAAAAACATTCAGTACTTC; CDR3 protein: CASSQSEQAKNIQYF
clone size: -; J gene: TRBJ1-1; D gene: -; V gene: TRBV10-1; CDR3 DNA: TGCGCCAGCAGTGATCAGGGACCGAACACTGAAGCTTTCTTT; CDR3 protein: CASSDQGPNTEAFF
clone size: once; J gene: TRBJ2-3; D gene: -; V gene: TRBV2; CDR3 DNA: TGTGCCAGCAGGGTCAGTTCTAGCACAGATACGCAGTATTTT; CDR3 protein: CASRVSSSTDTQYF
clone size: -; J gene: TRBJ2-5; D gene: -; V gene: TRBV5-6; CDR3 DNA: TGTGCCAGCAGCTTGGCCCGCGGACAAGAGACCCAGTACTTC; CDR3 protein: CASSLARGQETQYF
clone size: -; J gene: TRBJ2-2; D gene: -; V gene: TRBV30; CDR3 DNA: TGTGCCTGGAGACGTTCAGTACTAACTAGAATCACGCGCGGGGAGCTGTTTTTT; CDR3 protein: CAWRRSVLTRITRGELFF
clone size: -; J gene: TRBJ2-7; D gene: -; V gene: TRBV5-8; CDR3 DNA: TGTGCCAGCAGCCCCGGTCTGGGGGGCGAGCAGTACTTC; CDR3 protein: CASSPGLGGEQYF
clone size: -; J gene: TRBJ2-7; D gene: TRBD2; V gene: TRBV6-6; CDR3 DNA: TGTGCCAGCAGTTTAGGACTAGCGGGAGACGAGCAGTACTTC; CDR3 protein: CASSLGLAGDEQYF
clone size: -; J gene: TRBJ2-7; D gene: TRBD2; V gene: TRBV28; CDR3 DNA: TGTGCCAGCAGGGGGACTAGAGCGGATGGAGGCGAGCAGTACTTC; CDR3 protein: CASRGTRADGGEQYF
clone size: -; J gene: TRBJ2-3; D gene: -; V gene: TRBV5-5; CDR3 DNA: TGTGCCAGCAGCTTGAACTTGGGGCAGTATTTT; CDR3 protein: CASSLNLGQYF
clone size: -; J gene: TRBJ2-3; D gene: -; V gene: TRBV7-9; CDR3 DNA: TGTGCCAGCAGCTCCCCGGCTTCAGATACGCAGTATTTT; CDR3 protein: CASSSPASDTQYF
clone size: once; J gene: TRBJ2-7; D gene: -; V gene: TRBV28; CDR3 DNA: TGTGCCAGCAGAAGCCTCGGGACGGCAACTTACTACGAGCAGTACTTC; CDR3 protein: CASRSLGTATYYEQYF
clone size: -; J gene: TRBJ1-2; D gene: TRBD1; V gene: TRBV9; CDR3 DNA: TGTGCCAGCAGCGTACGCGGGACAGGAACCTATGGCTACACCTTC; CDR3 protein: CASSVRGTGTYGYTF
clone size: -; J gene: TRBJ2-1; D gene: TRBD2; V gene: TRBV5-8; CDR3 DNA: TGTGCCAGCAGCTTTTCAGGGCGGGGGTGGATCGGCGGAGATGAGCAGTTCTTC; CDR3 protein: CASSFSGRGWIGGDEQFF
clone size: -; J gene: TRBJ2-7; D gene: TRBD1; V gene: TRBV2; CDR3 DNA: TGTGCCAGCAGTGAATTGGTTTGGGACAGGGACGAGCAGTACTTC; CDR3 protein: CASSELVWDRDEQYF
clone size: once; J gene: TRBJ2-7; D gene: TRBD1; V gene: TRBV6-6; CDR3 DNA: TGTGCCAGCAGGGGACAGGGGGAGTCCTACGAGCAGTACTTC; CDR3 protein: CASRGQGESYEQYF
clone size: -; J gene: TRBJ2-7; D gene: -; V gene: TRBV18; CDR3 DNA: TGTGCCAGCTCACCAGAGGGGAGGGGGAGATACGAGCAGTACTTC; CDR3 protein: CASSPEGRGRYEQYF
clone size: -; J gene: TRBJ1-6; D gene: -; V gene: TRBV7-2; CDR3 DNA: TGTGCCAGCAGCGCACAGGGTTCACCCCTCCACTTT; CDR3 protein: CASSAQGSPLHF
clone size: -; J gene: TRBJ1-1; D gene: TRBD1; V gene: TRBV4-1; CDR3 DNA: TGCGCCAGCAGCCAAGATGGAACAGGGGGTGAAGCTTTCTTT; CDR3 protein: CASSQDGTGGEAFF
clone size: -; J gene: TRBJ2-7; D gene: TRBD2; V gene: TRBV4-1; CDR3 DNA: TGCGCCAGCAGCCAAGATCCCCTAGCGGGAGATACCCAGTACTTC; CDR3 protein: CASSQDPLAGDTQYF
clone size: -; J gene: TRBJ1-1; D gene: -; V gene: TRBV2; CDR3 DNA: TGTGCCAGCAGTGAGTATCCGGGGAACACTGAAGCTTTCTTT; CDR3 protein: CASSEYPGNTEAFF
clone size: -; J gene: TRBJ2-7; D gene: -; V gene: TRBV27; CDR3 DNA: TGTGCCAGCAGTTACTGGGGGCGTGAGCAGTACTTC; CDR3 protein: CASSYWGREQYF
clone size: few; J gene: TRBJ1-3; D gene: -; V gene: TRBV14; CDR3 DNA: TGTGCCAGCAGCCAAGTAGGAGCTGGGACTGGAAACACCATATATTTT; CDR3 protein: CASSQVGAGTGNTIYF